This TCR beta chain was captured in a study of T cell clonality in common variable immunodeficiency (dated by TCRdb to the mid-2010s). The paper's findings and limits, for the study overall: Even though DNA input was equal, the average per sample came to some 82,000 unique sequences for controls compared with 25,000 to 40,000 for CVID samples. TCRbeta clonality was higher in CVID subjects than in healthy controls (t-test p = 0.018), and the increase was most characteristic of about a third of subjects. Fewer deletions and N-nucleotide insertions were reportedly observed in CVID TCRbeta sequences, and highly modified clones with 13 or more V deletions were reportedly absent from CVID TCRbeta sequences. Healthy controls shared more TCRbeta clones with each other than CVID subjects shared among themselves (p < 0.0001). According to the authors, figuring out what caused the increased clonality in CVID would require sequencing the repertoires of T cell subpopulations. Patient heterogeneity within the CVID cohort put limits on correlating repertoire features with clinical complications.

Standard criteria, namely reduction of serum IgG, IgA and/or IgM below the normal range together with specific antibody deficiency, were applied for the diagnosis of CVID. A total of 44 subjects (around 15 female and 30 or so male; age range 9 to 64 years, mean age around 41) were included in the CVID group. Most of the CVID patients and most of the healthy controls were of Caucasian heritage. Replacement immunoglobulin therapy had been administered to all CVID subjects for at least one year at the time of study participation. No CVID subject was ill or taking immunomodulatory or immunosuppressive medication when blood was collected. From each donor, roughly 4.5 to 8.5 ml of heparinized peripheral whole blood was collected. TCRbeta CDR3 repertoires were sequenced from genomic DNA of adults with common variable immune deficiency (CVID) and healthy adult controls. To isolate peripheral blood mononuclear cells, diluted blood was subjected to density centrifugation over Hypaque 1077 or Ficoll-Paque. Genomic DNA was obtained from unsorted mononuclear cells through either Qiagen column purification or a centrifugation-based method.

A note on this clone: Its recognized antigen is unknown. The read halts 3 residues ahead of the CDR3 end, with the missing end drawn from the germline J gene.

Counted from cysteine to phenylalanine, this CDR3 has 14 amino acids. The 33 bases shown cover part of the CDR3, and their frame starts at base 1. The germline V end is reduced by 5 bases and the J end by 2 bases; junction bases left unmatched: 5. The germline V gene (reference sequence) specifies SEHNR as CDR1 and FQNEAQ as CDR2. Equivalent amounts of genomic DNA from CVID and control samples were used as sequencing input. For every sample, a 60 bp segment covering the rearranged TCRbeta CDR3 region was amplified and then sequenced. The immunoSEQ assay, a bias-corrected multiplex PCR combined with high-throughput sequencing, was used for TCRbeta amplification. From the authors' description of their analysis: Every unique nucleotide sequence counted as a clone and was annotated with V, D and J genes, copy number and frequency. Sequences were labeled productive if in frame, and non-productive if out of frame or containing stop codons. As previously described, clonality was calculated on the basis of Shannon's entropy. The predicted amino acid sequences of productive clones were used to derive mean CDR3 Kyte-Doolittle hydropathy. Hierarchical clustering of scaled V gene usage was performed with the R hclust function using Manhattan distance and complete linkage. Sharing of clones by CDR3 amino acid sequence was evaluated through resampling of 12 repertoires per group over 100 rounds. The repertoires were screened for approximately 72 published EBV-specific TCRbeta sequences and a few hundred published CMV-specific TCRbeta sequences. A couple of CVID samples that yielded fewer than 10,000 sequences were excluded from the analysis, so roughly 42 CVID repertoires were retained. TCRdb took over this immuneACCESS table, retaining in-frame rearrangements with V and J assigned. Such tables are incomplete; in checked studies, under half of the missing clones stem from an unresolved V gene, and the remainder is unexplained. For V, J and clone size, that table is used; D and trimming come from the DNA. This sample was tabulated with 25,000 to 30,000 clones, among which there are no singletons. The ten top clones hold 3.2% of the sample.

This clonotype originated in a human donor with common variable immunodeficiency. Sequencing was done on a sample of peripheral blood mononuclear cells. The chain is encoded by TRBV7-9 joined to TRBJ2-7, with 8 bases in between that match TRBD1. Incomplete CDR3 DNA: TGTGCCAGCAGCCGACAGGGGAACCCCTACGAG. Translated, it gives CASSRQGNPYE. The whole CDR3 protein is CASSRQGNPYEQYF.